Below, 18 T cell receptor beta chains from the same sample are listed, as sequenced in a study of T cell repertoires in cytomegalovirus infection. Via MiXCR, TCRdb re-called the reads, giving one row per CDR3 protein. The data show roughly 990,000 distinct CDR3 sequences, around a third seen once. These receptors' antigens are unknown. The source was cultured CD8+ T cells from PBMCs, collected from culture after CMV antigen stimulation. These receptors all stem from a human donor in good health (CMV status not recorded). Some clones in this sample may be carry-over from other donors' samples.

DNA of the CDR3: TGTGCCAGCAGCCTCACAGCGGGGGGGCCATACAATGAGCAGTTCTTC. Its translation: CASSLTAGGPYNEQFF. The chain uses TRBV3-1 and TRBJ2-1, with 10 bases aligning to TRBD2. Trimming cost V 4 bases and J 4 bases; bases outside gene matches: 7. CDR3 size: 16 residues. Looked up from germline, CDR1 is LGHDT and CDR2 is YNNKEL (reference sequence).

The genes are TRBV27 and TRBJ1-1; TRBD1 aligns across 10 bases. Germline V gene lookup returns CDR1 MNHEY and CDR2 SMNVEV (reference sequence). The V and J ends lost 3 bases and 5 bases, in that order; junction bases with no gene match: 6. This CDR3 has 15 residues. The CDR3 here is CASSFGTGDWTEAFF. The CDR3 nucleotides are TGTGCCAGCAGTTTTGGGACAGGGGATTGGACTGAAGCTTTCTTT.

This clonotype was observed a few times. This chain links TRBV6-5 with TRBJ2-2; 10 nucleotides align to TRBD1. CDR3 length: 14 amino acids. The V gene's germline CDR1 is MNHEY and CDR2 SVGAGI. After removal of 10 bases from V and 3 bases from J, the junction contained 5 bases not matched to a gene. CDR3 coding DNA: TGTGCCATCTCCGGACAGGGGGACACCGGGGAGCTGTTTTTT. Protein product: CAISGQGDTGELFF.

The gene calls are TRBV19 and TRBJ1-6; D gene uncertain. Germline V gene sequence: CDR1 LNHDA, CDR2 SQIVND (reference sequence). CDR3 length equals 17 residues. Trimming shortened V by 0 bases and J by 7 bases, and 16 bases separated the two germline ends. In DNA, the CDR3 is TGTGCCAGTAGTATAGATACGTCCCCGACTTGGAATTCACCCCTCCACTTT. It codes for CASSIDTSPTWNSPLHF.

This clonotype was found a few times. The gene calls are TRBV11-1 and TRBJ2-2, with D tentatively TRBD1 (6 bases). The CDR3 length is 16 residues. The V and J ends lost 5 bases and 3 bases respectively, with 16 bases between them. Germline V gene data show CDR1 as SGHAT and CDR2 as FQDESV (reference sequence). The CDR3 loop is CASSGPQGTHTGELFF. CDR3 coding DNA: TGTGCCAGCAGCGGACCTCAGGGGACGCACACCGGGGAGCTGTTTTTT.

The chain uses TRBV20-1 and TRBJ1-1; D ambiguous. Germline V lookup: CDR1 DFQATT, CDR2 SNEGSKA (reference sequence). The V and J ends lost 3 bases and 7 bases respectively, with 6 bases between them. CDR3 length equals 10 residues. For the CDR3, the DNA is TGCAGTGCTAGGGAAGTTGAAGCTTTCTTT. Its translation is CSAREVEAFF.

V usage is TRBV24-1 and J usage is TRBJ2-2; no reliable D call. Germline-derived CDR1 and CDR2 are KGHDR and SFDVKD. The V gene lost 0 bases and the J gene lost 3 bases, with 10 bases spanning the gap. This CDR3 has 16 residues. Here the CDR3 DNA reads TGTGCCACCAGTGATTTGTCTGATCGGGACACCGGGGAGCTGTTTTTT. Encoded protein: CATSDLSDRDTGELFF.

This clonotype was detected ten times or more. The chain carries TRBV7-8 and TRBJ2-1; 9 nucleotides match TRBD2. CDR1 and CDR2 (germline): SGHVS, FQNEAQ. The CDR3 is made up of 15 amino acids. The V and J ends lost 4 bases and 6 bases, in that order; junction bases with no gene match: 7. CDR3 loop: CASSSSAGGVNEQFF. Written as DNA, the CDR3 is TGTGCCAGCAGCTCCTCGGCGGGGGGGGTCAATGAGCAGTTCTTC.

The rearrangement joins TRBV3-1 to TRBJ2-5; TRBD1 might be the D (5 bases). The germline CDR1 and CDR2 sequences are LGHDT and YNNKEL (reference sequence). Trimming removed 0 bases at V and 2 bases at J, with 10 bases between. This CDR3 is built from 15 residues. The CDR3: CASSQEAGPQETQYF. DNA of the CDR3: TGTGCCAGCAGCCAAGAGGCAGGGCCTCAAGAGACCCAGTACTTC.

This clonotype has a handful of counts. The gene calls are TRBV11-3 and TRBJ2-3, with 9 nucleotides matching TRBD1. Trimming cost V 5 bases and J 4 bases; bases outside gene matches: 10. CDR3 length: 16 residues. Germline V gene sequence: CDR1 SGHNT, CDR2 YENEEA. CDR3 loop: CASSPSGTGFADTQYF. CDR3 sequence (DNA): TGTGCCAGCAGCCCCTCCGGGACAGGGTTCGCAGATACGCAGTATTTT.

This clonotype was picked up many times. V usage is TRBV5-6 and J usage is TRBJ1-2; D may be TRBD1 (5 bases). The germline V gene encodes CDR1 SGHDT and CDR2 YYEEEE. Trimming took 3 bases from V and 2 from J, leaving 14 bases between them. The CDR3 contains 15 residues. The CDR3 here is CASSWGLRINYGYTF. The CDR3 bases are TGTGCCAGCAGCTGGGGACTCCGCATCAACTATGGCTACACCTTC.

There are many counts of this clonotype. CDR3 sequence reads: CASSPTKTDTQYF. The CDR3 nucleotides read TGTGCCAGCAGTCCCACAAAAACAGATACGCAGTATTTT. The chain combines TRBV6-1 with TRBJ2-3; no clear D. Trimming pared 5 bases from V and 3 bases from J, leaving 9 bases between. The germline V gene has CDR1 MNHNS and CDR2 SASEGT. The CDR3 is made up of 13 amino acids.

The chain has TRBV6-6 and TRBJ1-2, with no clear D. The CDR3 covers 15 residues. V lost 4 bases to trimming and J lost 8 bases, with 20 bases between them. Germline values: CDR1 MNHNY, CDR2 SVGAGI (reference sequence). CDR3 residues: CASSSTQGTGGGYTF. Written as DNA, the CDR3 is TGTGCCAGCAGTTCCACACAAGGAACGGGCGGGGGCTACACCTTC.

This clonotype was counted many times. The chain combines TRBV7-2 with TRBJ2-7, with 7 bases that match TRBD1. V lost 5 bases to trimming and J lost 3 bases; unmatched junction nucleotides: 10. The CDR3 runs to 15 residues. CDR1 SGHTA and CDR2 FQGNSA come from the germline V gene. CDR3 region: CASSKPRTGIYEQYF. CDR3 DNA sequence: TGTGCCAGCAGCAAGCCTCGGACAGGTATCTACGAGCAGTACTTC.

The rearrangement links TRBV6-1 to TRBJ2-5; 10 nucleotides line up with TRBD1. The CDR3 is made up of 15 amino acids. Germline loops: CDR1 MNHNS, CDR2 SASEGT. V lost 6 bases, J lost 4 bases, and 8 bases stayed unmatched. The CDR3 DNA sequence: TGTGCCAGCAGATCACGCGACAGGGGGCCAGAGACCCAGTACTTC. This gives the protein CASRSRDRGPETQYF.

The sample holds one count of this clonotype. The chain joins TRBV6-5 to TRBJ1-6; D gene ambiguous. Germline assignment: CDR1 MNHEY and CDR2 SVGAGI. V was trimmed by 3 bases and J by 0 bases, leaving 6 bases between them. There are 15 residues in the CDR3. The chain's CDR3 is CASSYGPSYNSPLHF. The CDR3 DNA sequence: TGTGCCAGCAGTTATGGACCCTCCTATAATTCACCCCTCCACTTT.

The V call is TRBV28, the J call TRBJ2-2, with D perhaps TRBD1 or TRBD2 (5 bases each). Trimming pared 7 bases from V and 7 bases from J, leaving 19 bases between. Germline CDR1 and CDR2: MDHEN and SYDVKM. The CDR3 contains 15 residues. The CDR3 is CASIPSGRGDGELFF. CDR3 bases: TGTGCCAGCATCCCCAGCGGACGGGGCGACGGGGAGCTGTTTTTT.

The table lists this clonotype with a few counts. The chain couples TRBV19 to TRBJ2-2; unclear D gene. CDR3 length: 16 residues. Trimming stripped 3 bases from V and 3 bases from J, with 14 bases between. Per the germline V gene, CDR1 is LNHDA and CDR2 is SQIVND (reference sequence). The CDR3 protein is CASSMGFTKYTGELFF. The CDR3 nucleotides are TGTGCCAGTAGTATGGGGTTCACAAAATACACCGGGGAGCTGTTTTTT.